This T cell receptor beta chain originates from a study of T cells in narcolepsy. Study background: Patients with NT1 or NT2 and healthy control donors were enrolled. Study-level points and caveats: Blood of same and different patients, but not healthy controls, reportedly held recurring autoreactive clonotypes. Same-patient CSF and blood CD4+ T cell clonotypes included HCRT-specific and TRIB2-specific autoreactive ones.

TCRdb keeps only in-frame clones here, not all; method: immunoSEQ multiplex PCR. Among some 17,000 clones, approximately 72% were seen once, and the ten largest hold roughly 13%. Details on this clone: Antigen unknown.

Germline V gene sequence: CDR1 SNHLY, CDR2 FYNNEI. Trimming took 7 bases from V and 8 from J, leaving 8 bases between them. The CDR3 length is 11 residues. The sample taken for sequencing was CD45RA- memory CD8+ T cells from PBMCs. The chain joins TRBV2 to TRBJ2-2; possible D gene TRBD2, 5 bases. This sequence originates from a human donor with narcolepsy. CDR3 in amino acids: CASISGGELFF. The CDR3, as DNA: TGTGCCAGCATTTCGGGGGGGGAGCTGTTTTTT.